The clone carrying this TCR beta chain is labeled as medium-sized. Its specificity is not known. A single record per CDR3 protein comes from TCRdb applying MiXCR to the 5' RACE reads. The sample includes about 820 distinct CDR3 sequences, approximately 6.8% of them seen just once. Trimming took 5 bases from V and 7 from J; bases not matched to a gene: 9. CDR3 size: 15 residues. The germline V gene has CDR1 SGHTA and CDR2 FQGNSA. Noted time point: sample taken at primary tumor resection. The approximately 79 donors had untreated early-stage non-small cell lung cancer. The source of the sample is a study of spatial heterogeneity in lung cancer. Whole-study findings and limits: Tumors with more nonsynonymous mutations had more expanded intratumoral alpha and beta TCRs.

The chain couples TRBV7-2 to TRBJ2-1, with 9 bases matching TRBD2. The clonotype comes from a female donor with early-stage non-small cell lung cancer. Sequenced here: lung tumor tissue, sampled at surgery. CDR3 bases: TGTGCCAGCAGCCGGGGGACTAGCAGGACAAATGAGCAGTTCTTC. Its protein is CASSRGTSRTNEQFF.